The source of this T cell receptor (beta chain) is a study of CD8 T cells in ankylosing spondylitis. Study-level points and caveats: Significantly higher representation of disease-linked clones was reported for matched ankylosing spondylitis synovial fluid. Among TCR beta sequences, a motif of fewer than 10 highly homologous variants appeared characteristic of ankylosing spondylitis blood.

A quantitative 5'-RACE method, one with molecular barcodes, was used to make TCR beta libraries. Each CDR3 protein gets one entry after TCRdb re-called the 5' RACE reads with MiXCR. The table lists hundreds of thousands of distinct CDR3 sequences, 12% of them singletons. With regard to this clonotype: Antigen unknown.

The CDR3 has 14 amino acids. CDR1 is SEHNR, CDR2 FQNEAQ, per germline (reference sequence). Trimming left V 2 bases short and J 0 bases short, with 8 bases between. The sample consisted of blood, either unsorted or a sorted T cell fraction (not recorded which). The clonotype comes from a male donor with ankylosing spondylitis. The gene calls are TRBV7-9 and TRBJ2-7; TRBD2 is a possible D gene (5 bases). The CDR3: CASSLRETSYEQYF. The CDR3 nucleotides read TGTGCCAGCAGCTTACGGGAAACCTCCTACGAGCAGTACTTC.